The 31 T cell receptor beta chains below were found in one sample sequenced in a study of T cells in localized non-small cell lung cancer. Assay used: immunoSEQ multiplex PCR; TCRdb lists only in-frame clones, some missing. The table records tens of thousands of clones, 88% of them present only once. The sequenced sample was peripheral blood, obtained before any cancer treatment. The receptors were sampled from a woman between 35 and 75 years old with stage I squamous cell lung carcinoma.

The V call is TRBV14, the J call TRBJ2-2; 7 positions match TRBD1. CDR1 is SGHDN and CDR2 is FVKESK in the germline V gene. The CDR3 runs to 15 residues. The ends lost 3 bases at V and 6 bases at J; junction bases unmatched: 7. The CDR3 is CASSHDWQGAGELFF. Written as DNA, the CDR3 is TGTGCCAGCAGCCATGACTGGCAGGGGGCCGGGGAGCTGTTTTTT.

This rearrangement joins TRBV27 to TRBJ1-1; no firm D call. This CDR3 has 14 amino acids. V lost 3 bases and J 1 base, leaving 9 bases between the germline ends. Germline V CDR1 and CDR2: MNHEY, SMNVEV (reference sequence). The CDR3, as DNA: TGTGCCAGCAGTTTTCAGACGCCGAACACTGAAGCTTTCTTT. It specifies CASSFQTPNTEAFF.

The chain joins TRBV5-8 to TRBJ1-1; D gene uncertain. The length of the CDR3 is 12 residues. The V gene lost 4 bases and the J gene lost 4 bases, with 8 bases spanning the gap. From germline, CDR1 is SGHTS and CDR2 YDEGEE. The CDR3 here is CASSPWGTEAFF. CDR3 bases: TGTGCCAGCAGCCCCTGGGGCACTGAAGCTTTCTTT.

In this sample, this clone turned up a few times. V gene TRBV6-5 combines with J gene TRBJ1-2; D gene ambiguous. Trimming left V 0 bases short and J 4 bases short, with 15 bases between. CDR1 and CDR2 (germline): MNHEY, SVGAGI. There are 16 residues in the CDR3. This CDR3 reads CASSYSSQTKSYGYTF. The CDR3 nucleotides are TGTGCCAGCAGTTACTCGAGTCAGACCAAAAGCTATGGCTACACCTTC.

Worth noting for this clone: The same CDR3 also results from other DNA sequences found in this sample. CDR3 DNA: TGTGCCAGCAGCTTCAGGGGGCGCAACTATGGCTACACCTTC. Translation gives CASSFRGRNYGYTF. This chain uses TRBV5-4 with TRBJ1-2, with 8 bases matching TRBD1. Germline V gene data show CDR1 as SGHNT and CDR2 as YYREEE (reference sequence). This CDR3 is 14 amino acids long. V was pared by 2 bases and J by 2 bases, with 2 bases of the junction left unmatched. Drawing the rest from reference TRBV5-4 and TRBJ1-2, the complete variable domain is ETGVTQSPTHLIKTRGQQVTLRCSSQSGHNTVSWYQQALGQGPQFIFQYYREEENGRGNFPPRFSGLQFPNYSSELNVNALELDDSALYLCASSFRGRNYGYTFGSGTRLTVV.

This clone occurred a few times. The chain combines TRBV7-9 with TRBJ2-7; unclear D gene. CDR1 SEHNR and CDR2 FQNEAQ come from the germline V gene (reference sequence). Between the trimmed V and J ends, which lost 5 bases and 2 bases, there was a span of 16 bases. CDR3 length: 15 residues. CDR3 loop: CASSPSTLLTYEQYF. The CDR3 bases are TGTGCCAGCAGCCCGTCGACATTACTGACCTACGAGCAGTACTTC.

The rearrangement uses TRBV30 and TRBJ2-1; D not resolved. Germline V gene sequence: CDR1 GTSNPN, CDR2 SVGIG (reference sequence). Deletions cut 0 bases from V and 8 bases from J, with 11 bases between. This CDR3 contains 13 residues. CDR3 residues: CAWSVHGLDEQFF. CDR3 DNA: TGTGCCTGGAGTGTACACGGGTTAGATGAGCAGTTCTTC. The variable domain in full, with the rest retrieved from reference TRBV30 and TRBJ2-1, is SQTIHQWPATLVQPVGSPLSLECTVEGTSNPNLYWYRQAAGRGLQLLFYSVGIGQISSEVPQNLSASRPQDRQFILSSKKLLLSDSGFYLCAWSVHGLDEQFFGPGTRLTVL.

The CDR3 here is CASSLGRGWSGYTF. As DNA, the CDR3 is TGTGCCAGCAGCTTGGGCCGGGGTTGGTCCGGCTACACCTTC. The V gene is TRBV5-6, the J gene TRBJ1-2; D is uncertain. Between the trimmed V and J ends, which lost 0 bases and 8 bases, there was a span of 14 bases. The CDR3 has 14 amino acids. Germline V gives CDR1 SGHDT, CDR2 YYEEEE. The complete variable domain, with remaining parts taken from reference TRBV5-6 and TRBJ1-2, reads DAGVTQSPTHLIKTRGQQVTLRCSPKSGHDTVSWYQQALGQGPQFIFQYYEEEERQRGNFPDRFSGHQFPNYSSELNVNALLLGDSALYLCASSLGRGWSGYTFGSGTRLTVV.

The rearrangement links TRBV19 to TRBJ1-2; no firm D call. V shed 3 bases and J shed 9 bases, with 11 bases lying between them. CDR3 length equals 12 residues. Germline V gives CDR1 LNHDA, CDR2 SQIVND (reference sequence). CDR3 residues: CASSIGRQSYTF. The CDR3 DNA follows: TGTGCCAGTAGTATCGGCCGGCAGAGCTACACCTTC.

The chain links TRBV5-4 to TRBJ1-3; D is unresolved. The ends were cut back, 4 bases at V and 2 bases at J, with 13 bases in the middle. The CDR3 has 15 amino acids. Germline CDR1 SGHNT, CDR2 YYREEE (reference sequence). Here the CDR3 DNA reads TGTGCCAGCAGCCGGGGAGGGATGACTGGAAACACCATATATTTT. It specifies CASSRGGMTGNTIYF.

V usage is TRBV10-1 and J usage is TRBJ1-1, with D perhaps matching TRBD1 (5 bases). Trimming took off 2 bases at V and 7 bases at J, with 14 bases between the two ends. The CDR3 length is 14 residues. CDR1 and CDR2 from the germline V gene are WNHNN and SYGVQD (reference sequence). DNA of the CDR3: TGCGCCAGCAGTGAGAACAGCCCGGGACTTGAAGCTTTCTTT. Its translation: CASSENSPGLEAFF.

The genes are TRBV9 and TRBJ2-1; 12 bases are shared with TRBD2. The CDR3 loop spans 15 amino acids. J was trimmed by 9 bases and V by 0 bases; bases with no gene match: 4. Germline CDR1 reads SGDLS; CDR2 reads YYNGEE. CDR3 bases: TGTGCCAGCAGCGTAGGTGGACTAGCGGGGCTTGAGCAGTTCTTC. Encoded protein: CASSVGGLAGLEQFF.

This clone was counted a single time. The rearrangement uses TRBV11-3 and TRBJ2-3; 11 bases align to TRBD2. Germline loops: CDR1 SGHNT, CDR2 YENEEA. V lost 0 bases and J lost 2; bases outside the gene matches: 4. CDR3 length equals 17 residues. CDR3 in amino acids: CASSLEASGGITDTQYF. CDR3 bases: TGTGCCAGCAGCTTAGAGGCTAGCGGGGGGATCACAGATACGCAGTATTTT.

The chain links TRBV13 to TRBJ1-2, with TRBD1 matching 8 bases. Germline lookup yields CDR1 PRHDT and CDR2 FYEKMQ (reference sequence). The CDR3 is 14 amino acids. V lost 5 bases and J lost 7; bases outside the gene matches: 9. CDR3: CASSPGRGPSGYTF. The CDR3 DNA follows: TGTGCCAGCAGCCCAGGCAGGGGGCCGAGTGGCTACACCTTC.

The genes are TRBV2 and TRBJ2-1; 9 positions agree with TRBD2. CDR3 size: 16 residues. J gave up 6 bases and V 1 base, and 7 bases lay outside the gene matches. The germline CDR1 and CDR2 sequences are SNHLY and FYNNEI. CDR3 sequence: CASSEGWRGGPNEQFF. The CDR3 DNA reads TGTGCCAGCAGTGAAGGGTGGCGGGGGGGCCCCAATGAGCAGTTCTTC.

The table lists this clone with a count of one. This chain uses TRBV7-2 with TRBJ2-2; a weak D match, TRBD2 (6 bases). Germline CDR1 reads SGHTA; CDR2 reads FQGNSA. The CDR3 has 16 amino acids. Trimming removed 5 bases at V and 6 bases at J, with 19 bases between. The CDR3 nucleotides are TGTGCCAGCAGCACCCGGGACTTCAGTATTCCCGGGGAGCTGTTTTTT. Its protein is CASSTRDFSIPGELFF.

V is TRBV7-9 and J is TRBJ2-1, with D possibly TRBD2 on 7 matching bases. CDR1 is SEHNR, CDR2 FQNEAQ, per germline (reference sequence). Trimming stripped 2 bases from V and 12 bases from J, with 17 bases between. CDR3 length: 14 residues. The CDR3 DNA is TGTGCCAGCAGCTTAAAAGGGGGGGTAGGTGGGCAGTTCTTC. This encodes CASSLKGGVGGQFF.

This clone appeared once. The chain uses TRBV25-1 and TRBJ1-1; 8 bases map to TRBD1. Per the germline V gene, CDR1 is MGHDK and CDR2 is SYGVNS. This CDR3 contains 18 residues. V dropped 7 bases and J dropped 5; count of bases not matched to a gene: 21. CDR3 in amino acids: CASIPLTGTGQGKTEAFF. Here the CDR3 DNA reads TGTGCCAGCATTCCTCTTACCGGGACAGGCCAGGGTAAAACTGAAGCTTTCTTT. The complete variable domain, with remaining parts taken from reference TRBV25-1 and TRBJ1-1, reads EADIYQTPRYLVIGTGKKITLECSQTMGHDKMYWYQQDPGMELHLIHYSYGVNSTEKGDLSSESTVSRIRTEHFPLTLESARPSHTSQYLCASIPLTGTGQGKTEAFFGQGTRLTVV.

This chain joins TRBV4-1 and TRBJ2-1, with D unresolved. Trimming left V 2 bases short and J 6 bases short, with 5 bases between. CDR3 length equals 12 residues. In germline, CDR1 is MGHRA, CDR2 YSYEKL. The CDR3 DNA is TGCGCCAGCAGCCAACTGGGCAATGAGCAGTTCTTC. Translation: CASSQLGNEQFF.

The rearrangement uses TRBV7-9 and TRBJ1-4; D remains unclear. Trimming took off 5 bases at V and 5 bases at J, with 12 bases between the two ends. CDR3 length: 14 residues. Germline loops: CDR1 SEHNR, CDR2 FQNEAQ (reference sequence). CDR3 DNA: TGTGCCAGCAGCCCAGGAGTACAAAATGAAAAACTGTTTTTT. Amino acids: CASSPGVQNEKLFF.

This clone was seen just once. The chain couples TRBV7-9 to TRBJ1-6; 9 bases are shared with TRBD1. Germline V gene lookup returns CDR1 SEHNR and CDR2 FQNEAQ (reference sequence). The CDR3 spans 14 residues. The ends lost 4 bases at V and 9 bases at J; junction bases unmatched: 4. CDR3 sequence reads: CASSSGTGSSPLHF. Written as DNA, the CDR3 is TGTGCCAGCAGCTCCGGGACAGGGTCTTCACCCCTCCACTTT.

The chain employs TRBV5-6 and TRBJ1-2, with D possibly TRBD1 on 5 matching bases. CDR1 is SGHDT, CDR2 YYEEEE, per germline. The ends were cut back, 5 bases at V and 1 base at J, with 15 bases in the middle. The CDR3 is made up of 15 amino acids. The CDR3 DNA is TGTGCCAGCAGTTCGACAGATAAACATAACTATGGCTACACCTTC. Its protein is CASSSTDKHNYGYTF.

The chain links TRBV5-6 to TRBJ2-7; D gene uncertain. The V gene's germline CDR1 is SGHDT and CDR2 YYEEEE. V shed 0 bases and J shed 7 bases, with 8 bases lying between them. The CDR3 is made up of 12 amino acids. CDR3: CASSLGGVEQYF. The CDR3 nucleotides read TGTGCCAGCAGCTTGGGTGGGGTAGAGCAGTACTTC. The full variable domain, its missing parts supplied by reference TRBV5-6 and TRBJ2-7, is DAGVTQSPTHLIKTRGQQVTLRCSPKSGHDTVSWYQQALGQGPQFIFQYYEEEERQRGNFPDRFSGHQFPNYSSELNVNALLLGDSALYLCASSLGGVEQYFGPGTRLTVT.

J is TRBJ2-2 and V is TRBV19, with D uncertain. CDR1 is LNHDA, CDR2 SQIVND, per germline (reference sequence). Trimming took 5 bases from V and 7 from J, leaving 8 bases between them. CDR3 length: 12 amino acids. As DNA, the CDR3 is TGTGCCAGTAGTCGTGGGGTCGGGGAGCTGTTTTTT. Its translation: CASSRGVGELFF.

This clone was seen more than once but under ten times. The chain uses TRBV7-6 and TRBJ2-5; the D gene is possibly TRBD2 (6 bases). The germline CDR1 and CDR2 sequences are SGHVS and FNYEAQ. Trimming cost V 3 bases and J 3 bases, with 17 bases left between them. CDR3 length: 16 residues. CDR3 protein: CASSLGLGSGKETQYF. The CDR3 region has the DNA TGTGCCAGCAGCTTGGGGCTTGGTAGCGGCAAAGAGACCCAGTACTTC.

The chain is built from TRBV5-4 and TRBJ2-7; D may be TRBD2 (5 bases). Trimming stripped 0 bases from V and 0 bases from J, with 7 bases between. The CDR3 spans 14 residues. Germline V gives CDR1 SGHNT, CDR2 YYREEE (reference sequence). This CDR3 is CASSLERDSYEQYF. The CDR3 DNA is TGTGCCAGCAGCTTGGAACGGGACTCCTACGAGCAGTACTTC.

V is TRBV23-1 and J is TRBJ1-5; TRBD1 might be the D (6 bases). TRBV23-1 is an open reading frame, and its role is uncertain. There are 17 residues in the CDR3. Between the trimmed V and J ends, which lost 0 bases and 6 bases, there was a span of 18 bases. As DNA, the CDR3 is TGCGCCAGCAGTCAATCGAAAGGGTCAGGGGTGGGTCAGCCCCAGCATTTT. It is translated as CASSQSKGSGVGQPQHF.

CDR3 sequence (DNA): TGTGCCAGCAGCTCGGGACTAGCGGGGGGCAGTGAGCAGTTCTTC. Amino acids: CASSSGLAGGSEQFF. The chain combines TRBV5-8 with TRBJ2-1; 15 bases are a match to TRBD2. The germline gives CDR1 SGHTS, CDR2 YDEGEE. J lost 9 bases, V lost 3 bases, and 4 bases had no gene match. The CDR3 loop spans 15 amino acids.

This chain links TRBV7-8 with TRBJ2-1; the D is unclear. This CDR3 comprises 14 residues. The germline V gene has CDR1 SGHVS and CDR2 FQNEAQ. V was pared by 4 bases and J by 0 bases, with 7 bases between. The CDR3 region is CASSSRSSYNEQFF. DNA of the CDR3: TGTGCCAGCAGCTCTAGGAGCTCCTACAATGAGCAGTTCTTC.

CDR3 coding DNA: TGCGCCAGCAGCGCTGTCCCGGGACAGGGAGGGAACACTGAAGCTTTCTTT. This translates into CASSAVPGQGGNTEAFF. The J gene is TRBJ1-1, the V gene TRBV5-1; 9 bases align to TRBD1. Germline V gene data show CDR1 as SGHRS and CDR2 as YFSETQ. The length of the CDR3 is 17 residues. J gave up 1 base and V 4 bases, and 11 bases lay outside the gene matches. The variable domain in full, with the rest retrieved from reference TRBV5-1 and TRBJ1-1, is KAGVTQTPRYLIKTRGQQVTLSCSPISGHRSVSWYQQTPGQGLQFLFEYFSETQRNKGNFPGRFSGRQFSNSRSEMNVSTLELGDSALYLCASSAVPGQGGNTEAFFGQGTRLTVV.

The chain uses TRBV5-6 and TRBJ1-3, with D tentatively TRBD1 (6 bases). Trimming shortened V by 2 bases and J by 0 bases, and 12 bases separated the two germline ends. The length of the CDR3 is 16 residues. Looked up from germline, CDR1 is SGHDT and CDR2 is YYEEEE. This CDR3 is CASSLTGASSGNTIYF. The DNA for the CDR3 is TGTGCCAGCAGCTTAACGGGGGCCAGCTCTGGAAACACCATATATTTT.